Listed here are 17 T cell receptor beta chains from one sample, sequenced in a study of T cells in Graves' hyperthyroidism and ophthalmopathy. The investigators amplified TCR beta CDR3 regions from RNA transcripts. Researchers ran a first-round RT-PCR on the TCR CDR3 using the HTBI primer set. TCRdb processed the multiplex PCR reads anew with MiXCR; each CDR3 protein has one entry. The profile shows about half a million distinct CDR3 sequences, around 20% of them singletons. The sample was blood. The receptor set was obtained from a man aged 18 to 29 with Graves' hyperthyroidism.

This clonotype showed up many times. One base away lies a much larger clone, so this may be a sequencing read error. The V call is TRBV27, the J call TRBJ1-2; 9 bases are shared with TRBD1. Trimming cost V 4 bases and J 4 bases; bases outside gene matches: 7. CDR1 is MNHEY, CDR2 SMNVEV, per germline (reference sequence). CDR3 length equals 15 residues. This CDR3 reads CASSWAGTGSYGYTF. The CDR3 DNA sequence: TGTGCCAGCAGTTGGGCCGGGACAGGGAGCTATGGCTACACCTTC.

This clonotype was picked up many times. The V and J genes are TRBV20-1 and TRBJ2-2, with 7 bases that match TRBD1. From germline, CDR1 is DFQATT and CDR2 SNEGSKA (reference sequence). This CDR3 has 16 amino acids. Trimming took 2 bases from V and 0 from J; bases not matched to a gene: 6. In DNA form, the CDR3 reads TGCAGTGCTAGAAAACCGGACAGGCCGAACACCGGGGAGCTGTTTTTT. It translates to CSARKPDRPNTGELFF.

This clonotype was detected many times. The chain is built from TRBV28 and TRBJ1-2, with D unclear. The germline V gene encodes CDR1 MDHEN and CDR2 SYDVKM. With 5 bases removed from V and 4 bases from J, the gap between germline ends came to 11 bases. The CDR3 runs 13 residues. The CDR3 DNA is TGTGCCAGCAGTCCTACCCCCGGCTATGGCTACACCTTC. This encodes CASSPTPGYGYTF.

This clonotype was seen repeatedly, ten times or more. This chain uses TRBV12-3 or TRBV12-4 with TRBJ2-5; tentatively, D is TRBD2 (5 bases). The CDR3 contains 12 residues. The V gene lost 4 bases and the J gene lost 5 bases, with 8 bases spanning the gap. The CDR3 spells CASSSRVETQYF. The CDR3 DNA reads as TGTGCCAGCAGTTCGAGGGTTGAGACCCAGTACTTC.

The chain carries TRBV12-3 or TRBV12-4 and TRBJ2-2, with 7 bases fitting TRBD2. The CDR3 has 18 amino acids. The V and J ends lost 7 bases and 0 bases, in that order; junction bases with no gene match: 14. This CDR3 reads CASTPRPSTSPNTGELFF. CDR3 DNA sequence: TGTGCCAGCACGCCCCGCCCGTCGACTAGCCCGAACACCGGGGAGCTGTTTTTT.

This clonotype was observed at least ten times. The chain employs TRBV12-3 or TRBV12-4 and TRBJ2-7; TRBD2 is a possible D gene (5 bases). The CDR3 spans 15 residues. V was trimmed by 6 bases and J by 4 bases, leaving 19 bases between them. This CDR3 reads CASSPELEAVYEQYF. CDR3 DNA: TGTGCCAGCAGCCCTGAGTTAGAAGCGGTTTACGAGCAGTACTTC.

This clonotype has at least ten counts. CDR3 coding DNA: TGTGCCAGCAAAGGGGCGGGCACCCCGAACACTGAAGCTTTCTTT. This sequence encodes CASKGAGTPNTEAFF. This chain uses TRBV2 with TRBJ1-1; tentative D call: TRBD1 (5 bases). CDR1 is SNHLY, CDR2 FYNNEI, per germline. The CDR3 extends over 15 amino acids. V dropped 7 bases and J dropped 1 base, with 16 bases sitting between them.

This chain connects TRBV4-1 to TRBJ2-7; 11 bases agree with TRBD1. Trimming cost V 5 bases and J 5 bases; bases outside gene matches: 8. The CDR3 extends over 15 amino acids. Germline CDR1 is MGHRA and CDR2 is YSYEKL. The DNA for the CDR3 is TGCGCCAGCAGCTCTCGGACAGGGGGCCAGGACGAGCAGTACTTC. As protein: CASSSRTGGQDEQYF.

Ten or more counts support this clonotype. V is TRBV19 and J is TRBJ1-2; D is ambiguous. V lost 6 bases and J 6 bases, leaving 8 bases between the germline ends. Germline V lookup: CDR1 LNHDA, CDR2 SQIVND (reference sequence). The CDR3 extends over 11 amino acids. The CDR3 loop is CASRAENGYTF. The CDR3 nucleotides read TGTGCCAGTAGGGCGGAGAATGGCTACACCTTC.

Ten or more counts support this clonotype. J is TRBJ2-7 and V is TRBV7-6, with 8 bases aligning to TRBD2. There are 13 residues in the CDR3. CDR1 is SGHVS and CDR2 is FNYEAQ in the germline V gene. Germline trimming cut 3 bases from V and 6 bases from J; bases unmatched to any gene: 4. CDR3 coding DNA: TGTGCCAGCAGCTTCGGGGGGGCGTTCGAGCAGTACTTC. It codes for CASSFGGAFEQYF.

The sample holds many counts of this clonotype. The chain recombines TRBV28 with TRBJ1-1, with a weak D call TRBD1 (5 bases). The CDR3 length is 14 residues. V was pared by 3 bases and J by 6 bases, with 14 bases between. Germline V gene sequence: CDR1 MDHEN, CDR2 SYDVKM. The CDR3 DNA is TGTGCCAGCAGTTTCTTGGGGCTTAAGGCTGAAGCTTTCTTT. The encoded protein is CASSFLGLKAEAFF.

The sample holds many counts of this clonotype. The chain recombines TRBV6-5 with TRBJ2-1; 9 bases are a match to TRBD2. The CDR3 runs to 15 residues. Germline V gene lookup returns CDR1 MNHEY and CDR2 SVGAGI. J gave up 8 bases and V 2 bases, and 7 bases lay outside the gene matches. CDR3 DNA: TGTGCCAGCAGTTACCTGATAGCGGGAGAACATGAGCAGTTCTTC. Translated, it gives CASSYLIAGEHEQFF.

V is TRBV19 and J is TRBJ2-7; the D gene is possibly TRBD2 (5 bases). Per germline, CDR1 LNHDA and CDR2 SQIVND (reference sequence). Trimming removed 5 bases from V and 5 bases from J, with 16 bases in between. The CDR3 contains 14 residues. The CDR3 DNA reads TGTGCCAGTAGTGCGGCCGGGGTTTGGGACGAGCAGTACTTC. It yields the protein CASSAAGVWDEQYF.

This clonotype has more than one count but fewer than ten. Written as DNA, the CDR3 is TGTGCCAGCAGCCACACCTACTCCTACGAGCAGTACTTC. Protein sequence: CASSHTYSYEQYF. The rearrangement links TRBV7-9 to TRBJ2-7, with D unclear. CDR1 is SEHNR and CDR2 is FQNEAQ in the germline V gene (reference sequence). The CDR3 length is 13 residues. V was clipped by 5 bases and J by 0 bases, with 8 bases between them.

This clonotype was recorded at least ten times. The chain couples TRBV2 to TRBJ2-7, with TRBD2 matching 7 bases. Germline V gene sequence: CDR1 SNHLY, CDR2 FYNNEI. Trimming at V came to 8 bases and at J to 0 bases, leaving 4 bases not matched to a gene. The CDR3 spans 13 residues. DNA of the CDR3: TGTGCCAGCGGATGGACTAGCTCCTACGAGCAGTACTTC. Its translation is CASGWTSSYEQYF.

The rearrangement uses TRBV6-1 and TRBJ2-7; possibly TRBD1 for D (5 bases). Germline values: CDR1 MNHNS, CDR2 SASEGT. The CDR3 has 14 amino acids. Trimming removed 3 bases from V and 0 bases from J, with 9 bases in between. The CDR3 loop is CASSEGPSSYEQYF. The CDR3 DNA sequence: TGTGCCAGCAGTGAGGGGCCATCCTCCTACGAGCAGTACTTC.

In its sample, this clonotype was seen many times. The chain couples TRBV7-2 to TRBJ2-5; either TRBD1 or TRBD2 may fit D (6 bases each). The CDR3 loop spans 17 amino acids. The germline CDR1 and CDR2 sequences are SGHTA and FQGNSA. Between the trimmed V and J ends, which lost 5 bases and 4 bases, there was a span of 23 bases. Here the CDR3 DNA reads TGTGCCAGCAGCGGGGATTTGCGGGACATTTTAGCAGAGACCCAGTACTTC. This sequence encodes CASSGDLRDILAETQYF.